This TCR beta chain was captured in a study of spatial heterogeneity in lung cancer. Across the whole study: Raw reads showed each unique TCR and UMI combination turning up more than ten times on average. Study conclusions and caveats: Detection of ubiquitous tumor TCRs in blood was higher at resection than follow-up.

In TCRdb, the 5' RACE reads were re-called with MiXCR into one record per CDR3 protein. The sample holds more than 2,000 distinct CDR3 sequences; roughly 17% are singletons and the top ten take around half. This sample's time point: sample taken at primary tumor resection. Unsorted whole RNA of tumor, nontumor lung or frozen PBMC was sequenced. The CDR3 consists of 13 residues. Trimming removed 1 base from V and 7 bases from J; junction bases left unmatched: 3. The germline CDR1 and CDR2 sequences are LGHDT and YNNKEL (reference sequence). This clonotype is judged medium-sized (0.01 to 0.1%). Its antigen is unknown.

The V gene is TRBV3-1, the J gene TRBJ1-2; TRBD1 matches at 7 bases. The sequenced sample was PBMCs, obtained at surgery. The TCR originated in a male donor with early-stage non-small cell lung cancer. The CDR3 coding sequence is TGTGCCAGCAGCCAAGGACAGGGCCTTGGCTACACCTTC. Encoded protein: CASSQGQGLGYTF.